This TCR beta chain was recovered during a study of T cells in Graves' hyperthyroidism and ophthalmopathy. The CDR3 regions of TCR beta were amplified from RNA transcripts. In the first-round RT-PCR of the TCR CDR3, the HTBI primer set was used. Each CDR3 protein is one row after TCRdb ran MiXCR on the multiplex PCR reads. This sample yields approximately 720,000 distinct CDR3 sequences, of which approximately 19% are seen a single time; over 15% belongs to the top ten. V was pared by 6 bases and J by 5 bases, with 7 bases of the junction left unmatched. CDR3 length: 14 residues. Germline CDR1 is SNHLY and CDR2 is FYNNEI. This clonotype has ten or more counts. The authors obtained PBMCs from 10 ml of fresh peripheral blood.

Sequencing was done on a sample of blood. The source of this sequence is a woman aged 45-59 years with Graves' hyperthyroidism that later progressed to Graves' ophthalmopathy. The chain carries TRBV2 and TRBJ2-5; 9 nucleotides agree with TRBD2. The CDR3 nucleotides read TGTGCCAGCAGGAGGGGGACTAGCATCGAGACCCAGTACTTC. It is translated as CASRRGTSIETQYF. Supplemented by reference TRBV2 and TRBJ2-5, the full variable domain reads EPEVTQTPSHQVTQMGQEVILRCVPISNHLYFYWYRQILGQKVEFLVSFYNNEISEKSEIFDDQFSVERPDGSNFTLKIRSTKLEDSAMYFCASRRGTSIETQYFGPGTRLLVL.